This T cell receptor (beta chain) was documented in a study of CD8 T cells in ankylosing spondylitis. TCRdb redid the calling of the 5' RACE reads with MiXCR, one entry per CDR3 protein. The sample lists 300,000 to 350,000 distinct CDR3 sequences, roughly 20% occurring once. This clonotype was picked up a small number of times. Germline CDR1 and CDR2: MNHNS and SASEGT. V lost 4 bases and J lost 6, with 13 bases in between. The CDR3 runs 14 residues. V usage is TRBV6-1 and J usage is TRBJ2-1; D tentatively reads TRBD1 or TRBD2 (7 bases each). This clonotype was sampled from a female donor with ankylosing spondylitis or in good health (not recorded which). Material for sequencing was blood, either unsorted or a sorted T cell fraction (not recorded which). The CDR3: CASSGQGGGNEQFF. CDR3 in DNA: TGTGCCAGCAGTGGTCAGGGGGGGGGCAATGAGCAGTTCTTC.